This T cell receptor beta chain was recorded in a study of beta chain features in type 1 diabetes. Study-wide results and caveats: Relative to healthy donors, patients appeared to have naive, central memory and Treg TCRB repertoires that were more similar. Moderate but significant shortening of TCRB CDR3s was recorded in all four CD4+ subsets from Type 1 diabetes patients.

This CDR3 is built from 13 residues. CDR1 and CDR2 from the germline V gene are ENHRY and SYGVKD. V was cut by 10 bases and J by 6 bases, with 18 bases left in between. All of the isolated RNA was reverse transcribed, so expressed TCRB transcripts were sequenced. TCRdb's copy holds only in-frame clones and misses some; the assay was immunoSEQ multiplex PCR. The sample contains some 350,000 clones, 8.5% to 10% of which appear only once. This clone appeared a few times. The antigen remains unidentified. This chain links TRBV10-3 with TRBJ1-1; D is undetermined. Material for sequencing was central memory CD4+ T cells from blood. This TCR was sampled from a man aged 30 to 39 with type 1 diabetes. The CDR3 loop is CATGQDILSEAFF. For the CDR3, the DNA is TGTGCCACGGGTCAGGATATCCTATCTGAAGCTTTCTTT.